The T cell receptor (beta chain) described here comes from a study of technical replicates of blood from four donors. Measured with immunoSEQ multiplex PCR; TCRdb has only the in-frame clones, and not every one. The sample has about 84,000 clones, under 95% seen once. Trimming at V came to 3 bases and at J to 7 bases, leaving 8 bases not matched to a gene. Germline CDR1 and CDR2: ENHRY and SYGVKD. The CDR3 covers 16 residues. The receptor comes from a human donor in good health. Source material: T cells isolated from PBMCs. This chain joins TRBV10-3 and TRBJ1-4, with 10 nucleotides matching TRBD1. CDR3 loop: CAISDLRTGGTEKLFF. Written as DNA, the CDR3 is TGTGCCATCAGTGACTTAAGGACAGGGGGAACTGAAAAACTGTTTTTT.